The clone carrying this T cell receptor beta chain was detected once. This specimen belongs to a study of blood T cell repertoires in COVID-19. Authors' analysis steps: Nucleated cell counts were estimated from reference gene primer amplification. Produced via immunoSEQ multiplex PCR; TCRdb's table is partial and in-frame only. V and J calls plus clone size are reproduced from that table; the DNA served to infer D and trimming. The repertoire has about 180,000 clones, approximately 84% of them found once; the top ten carry around 5.3%. Input material: PBMCs or T cells enriched from blood (not recorded which). The source is a woman in her thirties or forties with acute COVID-19.

CDR3 protein: CASSFGLAGGPGELFF. CDR3 nucleotide sequence: TGTGCCAGCAGCTTCGGACTAGCGGGAGGGCCCGGGGAGCTGTTTTTT. The chain is built from TRBV7-9 and TRBJ2-2; 15 nucleotides agree with TRBD2. V shed 3 bases, J shed 6 bases, and the junction held 2 bases outside the gene matches. Germline V gene data show CDR1 as SEHNR and CDR2 as FQNEAQ (reference sequence). This CDR3 contains 16 residues.